The 3 T cell receptor beta chains presented below share a single source sample, sequenced in a study of blood T cell repertoires in COVID-19. Profiling relied on immunoSEQ multiplex PCR, and the TCRdb table lists in-frame clones only, not all of them. The data show 150,000 or so clones, with about 79% seen just once and just over 9.5% held by the top ten. The sample taken for sequencing was peripheral blood. The receptors shown here come from a woman aged 50 to 65 with acute or convalescent COVID-19.

This sequence joins TRBV5-4 and TRBJ1-6; TRBD1 matches at 11 bases. There are 17 residues in the CDR3. V shed 4 bases and J 5 bases; nucleotides not matched to a gene: 8. Germline loops: CDR1 SGHNT, CDR2 YYREEE (reference sequence). The CDR3 spells CASSGGQGAMDNSPLHF. The CDR3 DNA sequence: TGTGCCAGCAGCGGCGGACAGGGGGCGATGGATAATTCACCCCTCCACTTT.

CDR3 in amino acids: CASSARTSGGVNTGELFF. Here the CDR3 DNA reads TGTGCCAGCAGCGCTCGGACTAGCGGGGGGGTGAACACCGGGGAGCTGTTTTTT. The chain joins TRBV7-2 to TRBJ2-2; 15 bases are a match to TRBD2. The germline V gene has CDR1 SGHTA and CDR2 FQGNSA. The CDR3 consists of 18 residues. The V gene end was trimmed by 5 bases and the J gene end by 1 base; junction bases not matched to a gene: 5.

This clone was seen a single time. The V call is TRBV18, the J call TRBJ1-2; TRBD1 matches 12 bases. Germline V gene lookup returns CDR1 KGHSH and CDR2 LQKENI. With V trimmed by 3 bases and J by 2 bases, 1 base remained unmatched. The CDR3 sequence is 15 residues long. In DNA, the CDR3 is TGTGCCAGCTCACCCGGGACAGGGGGCAACTATGGCTACACCTTC. This gives the protein CASSPGTGGNYGYTF.